The 10 T cell receptor beta chains presented below share a single source sample, sequenced in a study of cytomegalovirus exposure and HLA in healthy donors. The PCR used 60 Vbeta and 13 Jbeta primers. The data were produced by immunoSEQ multiplex PCR, yet TCRdb's version contains in-frame clones alone and is incomplete. This sample carries 75,000 to 100,000 clones, 64% of them seen once, and the ten largest clones take 2.5% to 3.5%. Sequencing input: PBMCs. These receptor sequences come from a man aged 55 to 69 in good health and CMV-seronegative.

V is TRBV5-6 and J is TRBJ2-7, with a weak D call TRBD2 (5 bases). Germline V gene sequence: CDR1 SGHDT, CDR2 YYEEEE. The V end was cut by 0 bases, the J end by 7 bases, with 17 bases between. The CDR3 length is 15 residues. The CDR3 loop reads CASSLVGSTLLEQYF. CDR3 bases: TGTGCCAGCAGCTTGGTGGGGAGTACCCTCTTAGAGCAGTACTTC.

The chain employs TRBV9 and TRBJ2-1, with TRBD2 matching 7 bases. The germline gives CDR1 SGDLS, CDR2 YYNGEE. This CDR3 is 16 amino acids long. J lost 8 bases, V lost 0 bases, and 11 bases had no gene match. The CDR3 here is CASSVAPGGETDEQFF. CDR3 bases: TGTGCCAGCAGCGTAGCCCCGGGGGGTGAGACCGATGAGCAGTTCTTC.

This clone was found a few times. This rearrangement joins TRBV27 to TRBJ1-1, with D perhaps matching TRBD1 (5 bases). This CDR3 is 16 amino acids long. V lost 2 bases, J lost 4 bases, and 17 bases lay in between. Germline assignment: CDR1 MNHEY and CDR2 SMNVEV (reference sequence). The CDR3 reads CASSLRGLRVGTEAFF. The CDR3 nucleotides read TGTGCCAGCAGTTTAAGGGGTCTTCGAGTGGGCACTGAAGCTTTCTTT.

The chain joins TRBV5-1 to TRBJ2-1; 8 bases fit TRBD2. Per the germline V gene, CDR1 is SGHRS and CDR2 is YFSETQ. This CDR3 is 15 amino acids long. Germline trimming cut 4 bases from V and 1 base from J; bases unmatched to any gene: 4. CDR3 sequence: CASSVLAASYNEQFF. DNA of the CDR3: TGCGCCAGCAGCGTACTAGCGGCTTCCTACAATGAGCAGTTCTTC.

CDR3 region: CASSRHEAYNEQFF. The CDR3 DNA follows: TGTGCCAGCAGTCGACACGAAGCCTACAATGAGCAGTTCTTC. The chain has TRBV27 and TRBJ2-1; unclear D gene. Germline V gene lookup returns CDR1 MNHEY and CDR2 SMNVEV (reference sequence). This CDR3 has 14 amino acids. With 5 bases removed from V and 2 bases from J, the gap between germline ends came to 10 bases.

This clone was detected only a few times. This sequence joins TRBV5-4 and TRBJ2-1, with 7 bases fitting TRBD2. The CDR3 contains 16 residues. Trimming removed 3 bases from V and 12 bases from J; junction bases left unmatched: 18. Germline values: CDR1 SGHNT, CDR2 YYREEE (reference sequence). The CDR3: CASSSLAGAALLGQFF. The CDR3, as DNA: TGTGCCAGCAGCTCCCTCGCGGGAGCGGCCCTCTTGGGGCAGTTCTTC.

In this sample, this clone turned up a few times. The chain has TRBV30 and TRBJ2-7, with 15 bases fitting TRBD2. Germline CDR1 GTSNPN, CDR2 SVGIG (reference sequence). With V trimmed by 3 bases and J by 1 base, 4 bases remained unmatched. This CDR3 contains 16 residues. CDR3 loop: CAWRGLAGGESYEQYF. The CDR3 DNA is TGTGCCTGGAGAGGACTAGCGGGAGGGGAATCCTACGAGCAGTACTTC.

This chain connects TRBV6-1 to TRBJ2-7; D is undetermined. The CDR3 runs to 13 residues. The V end was cut by 7 bases, the J end by 2 bases, with 12 bases between. Germline CDR1 reads MNHNS; CDR2 reads SASEGT. This CDR3 reads CASIPPLAYEQYF. DNA for the CDR3: TGTGCCAGCATCCCCCCGCTAGCCTACGAGCAGTACTTC.

The chain couples TRBV19 to TRBJ2-2; 8 nucleotides match TRBD2. The V gene's germline CDR1 is LNHDA and CDR2 SQIVND (reference sequence). Trimming at V came to 1 base and at J to 3 bases, leaving 7 bases not matched to a gene. CDR3 size: 17 residues. The DNA for the CDR3 is TGTGCCAGTAGTATAGTAGGGAGCGGGAGTTACACCGGGGAGCTGTTTTTT. This gives the protein CASSIVGSGSYTGELFF.

This clone was counted a single time. The V call is TRBV15, the J call TRBJ1-4; 9 bases align to TRBD1. The CDR3 is made up of 16 amino acids. V lost 0 bases to trimming and J lost 8 bases; unmatched junction nucleotides: 7. Germline values: CDR1 LNHNV, CDR2 YYDKDF (reference sequence). CDR3 loop: CATSRDMGQGWEKLFF. The CDR3 DNA reads as TGTGCCACCAGCAGAGATATGGGACAGGGCTGGGAAAAACTGTTTTTT.